What follows are 13 T cell receptor beta chains derived from one specimen sequenced in a study of vaccination and CD4 T cells after COVID-19. At the Johns Hopkins FTIC core, DNA taken from cultured CD4+ T cells was sequenced by way of the Oncomine TCR Beta short-read assay. TCRdb itself ran the PCR reads through MiXCR, one entry per CDR3 protein. The data hold 15,000 to 25,000 distinct CDR3 sequences, with roughly 51% observed a single time. Treatment indicated: approximately 10-day PBMC culture with coronavirus spike peptide pools or control peptides (ViraFEST assay). The antigens of these receptors remain unknown. The sequencing sample was made of CD4+ T cells from blood, cultured in vitro. All receptors come from a human donor who had recovered from COVID-19.

The table lists this clonotype with a few counts. V usage is TRBV15 and J usage is TRBJ2-5, with 8 bases identical to TRBD1. With V trimmed by 0 bases and J by 4 bases, 7 bases remained unmatched. CDR1 LNHNV and CDR2 YYDKDF come from the germline V gene (reference sequence). The CDR3 covers 16 residues. CDR3 DNA sequence: TGTGCCACCAGCAGAGATGTAGGACAGGGCCGAGAGACCCAGTACTTC. Translating it yields CATSRDVGQGRETQYF.

The gene calls are TRBV6-2 or TRBV6-3 and TRBJ1-2; TRBD1 agrees at 7 bases. V was clipped by 5 bases and J by 7 bases; unmatched bases: 10. The germline V gene encodes CDR1 MNHEY and CDR2 SVGEGT. CDR3 length: 14 amino acids. Here the CDR3 reads CASSRRDSLSGYTF. CDR3 DNA sequence: TGTGCCAGCAGTAGACGGGACAGCCTCTCTGGCTACACCTTC.

This clonotype was recorded a few times. The chain links TRBV7-8 to TRBJ2-1; TRBD2 might be the D (7 bases). Germline V lookup: CDR1 SGHVS, CDR2 FQNEAQ. The CDR3 spans 13 residues. V dropped 8 bases and J dropped 6 bases, with 14 bases sitting between them. The DNA for the CDR3 is TGTGCCAGCGGGCGGGGGCGTGCCAATGAGCAGTTCTTC. It translates to CASGRGRANEQFF.

This sequence joins TRBV6-1 and TRBJ1-1; D gene unclear. This CDR3 has 14 residues. V lost 5 bases to trimming and J lost 0 bases, with 10 bases between them. Germline V gives CDR1 MNHNS, CDR2 SASEGT. CDR3 nucleotide sequence: TGTGCCAGCAGTCGGTCTTTCATGAACACTGAAGCTTTCTTT. As protein: CASSRSFMNTEAFF.

In DNA form, the CDR3 reads TGTGCCAGCAGTTTATCGTGGAATAGCAATCAGCCCCAGCATTTT. This codes for CASSLSWNSNQPQHF. The V call is TRBV27, the J call TRBJ1-5; D not resolved. Germline CDR1 MNHEY, CDR2 SMNVEV (reference sequence). The V end was cut by 0 bases, the J end by 0 bases, with 6 bases between. The CDR3 consists of 15 residues.

The V and J genes are TRBV4-1 and TRBJ1-5; the match to TRBD1 covers 8 bases. V lost 2 bases, J lost 0 bases, and 9 bases stayed unmatched. Germline V gene lookup returns CDR1 MGHRA and CDR2 YSYEKL. The CDR3 covers 18 residues. The CDR3 nucleotides are TGCGCCAGCAGCCAAACTCCAGACAGGGGCTATAGCAATCAGCCCCAGCATTTT. Its protein product is CASSQTPDRGYSNQPQHF.

In this sample, this clonotype turned up a few times. V is TRBV24-1 and J is TRBJ1-1; no definite D call. The CDR3 is 12 residues long. The germline CDR1 and CDR2 sequences are KGHDR and SFDVKD. V lost 3 bases, J lost 2 bases, and 3 bases lay in between. CDR3 coding DNA: TGTGCCACCAGTGATCCCAACACTGAAGCTTTCTTT. This translates into CATSDPNTEAFF.

V usage is TRBV6-5 and J usage is TRBJ1-6; 7 bases line up with TRBD1. CDR3 size: 15 residues. Trimming cost V 0 bases and J 7 bases; bases outside gene matches: 3. Germline V gives CDR1 MNHEY, CDR2 SVGAGI. CDR3: CASSYSTGWNSPLHF. The CDR3 nucleotides read TGTGCCAGCAGTTACTCGACAGGGTGGAATTCACCCCTCCACTTT.

This chain joins TRBV2 and TRBJ2-7; D not certain. Trimming removed 4 bases at V and 4 bases at J, with 8 bases between. There are 12 residues in the CDR3. Germline values: CDR1 SNHLY, CDR2 FYNNEI. The CDR3 spells CASSGQPYEQYF. CDR3 nucleotide sequence: TGTGCCAGCAGTGGGCAGCCTTACGAGCAGTACTTC.

This clonotype was counted a few times. The rearrangement links TRBV19 to TRBJ1-2, with D maybe TRBD1 (5 bases). The germline V gene encodes CDR1 LNHDA and CDR2 SQIVND (reference sequence). V lost 6 bases and J 0 bases, leaving 14 bases between the germline ends. The length of the CDR3 is 15 residues. The CDR3, as DNA: TGTGCCAGTAGCACTACCGGGACCGCTAACTATGGCTACACCTTC. Protein product: CASSTTGTANYGYTF.

The chain is built from TRBV25-1 and TRBJ2-3; 7 nucleotides match TRBD2. Germline-derived CDR1 and CDR2 are MGHDK and SYGVNS. Trimming took 6 bases from V and 3 from J; bases not matched to a gene: 9. The CDR3 is 15 residues long. CDR3 nucleotides: TGTGCCAGCAGCTCTGGGGGGAGGGGAACAGATACGCAGTATTTT. Translated, it gives CASSSGGRGTDTQYF.

The rearrangement links TRBV29-1 to TRBJ1-1; D uncertain. V was cut by 3 bases and J by 3 bases, with 11 bases left in between. Germline values: CDR1 SQVTM, CDR2 ANQGSEA. The CDR3 is 13 residues long. CDR3: CSVDEGRYTEAFF. The CDR3 DNA follows: TGCAGCGTTGATGAGGGAAGGTACACTGAAGCTTTCTTT.

This clonotype was recorded a few times. The V call is TRBV4-3, the J call TRBJ1-1, with D hard to call. The CDR3 loop spans 16 amino acids. With 3 bases removed from V and 1 base from J, the gap between germline ends came to 15 bases. CDR1 is LGHNA and CDR2 is YSLEER in the germline V gene. The CDR3, as DNA: TGCGCCAGCAGCCATTTGGGCCTGAGGACGAACACTGAAGCTTTCTTT. Translated: CASSHLGLRTNTEAFF.